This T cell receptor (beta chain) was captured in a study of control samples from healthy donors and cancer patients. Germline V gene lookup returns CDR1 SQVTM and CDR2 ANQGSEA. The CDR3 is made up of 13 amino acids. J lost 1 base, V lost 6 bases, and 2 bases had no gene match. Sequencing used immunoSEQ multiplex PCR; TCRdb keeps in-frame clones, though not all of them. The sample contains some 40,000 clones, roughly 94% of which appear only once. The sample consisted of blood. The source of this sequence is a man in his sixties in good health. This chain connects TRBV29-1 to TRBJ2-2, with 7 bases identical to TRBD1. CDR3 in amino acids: CSVRTGNTGELFF. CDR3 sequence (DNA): TGCAGCGTACGGACAGGGAACACCGGGGAGCTGTTTTTT.